This T cell receptor beta chain derives from a study of blood T cells in healthy people across ages. This clonotype was seen just once. Its specificity is not known. Study conclusions and caveats: Researchers report that TCR beta diversity correlated strongly with naive T cell percentage.

J gave up 0 bases and V 6 bases, and 11 bases lay outside the gene matches. The V gene's germline CDR1 is SGHAT and CDR2 FQNNGV. This CDR3 is 17 amino acids long. It was with a sample-barcoded 5' primer and a J-beta primer mix that a second PCR of about 7 to 12 cycles was run. TCRdb reprocessed the 5' RACE reads with MiXCR, giving one entry per CDR3 protein. The sample holds about 640,000 distinct CDR3 sequences, 45% to 65% seen once. The total RNA that was extracted per sample amounted to at least 5 micrograms. The V call is TRBV11-2, the J call TRBJ2-4; TRBD2 agrees at 7 bases. The TCR sequence derives from a man between 60 and 75 years old in good health. Sequencing was carried out using blood. The CDR3 coding sequence is TGTGCCAGCAGTACCGCCGGGGGAGGGCTAGCCAAAAACATTCAGTACTTC. It specifies CASSTAGGGLAKNIQYF.